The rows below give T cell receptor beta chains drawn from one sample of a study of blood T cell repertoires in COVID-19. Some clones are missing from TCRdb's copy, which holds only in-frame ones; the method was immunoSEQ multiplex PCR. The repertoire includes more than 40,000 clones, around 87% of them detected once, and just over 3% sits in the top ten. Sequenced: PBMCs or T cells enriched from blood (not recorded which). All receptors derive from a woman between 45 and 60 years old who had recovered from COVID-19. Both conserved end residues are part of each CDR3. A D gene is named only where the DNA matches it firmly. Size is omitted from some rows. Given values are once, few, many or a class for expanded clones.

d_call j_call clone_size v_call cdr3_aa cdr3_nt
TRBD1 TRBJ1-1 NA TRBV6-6 CASSSARGQSNTEAFF TGTGCCAGCAGTTCCGCCAGGGGGCAATCGAACACTGAAGCTTTCTTT
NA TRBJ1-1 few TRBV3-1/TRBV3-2 CASSPAGGVNTEAFF TGTGCCAGCAGCCCGGCCGGGGGGGTGAACACTGAAGCTTTCTTT
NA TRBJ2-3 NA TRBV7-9 CASTSLGGTDTQYF TGTGCCAGCACGTCTTTGGGGGGTACAGATACGCAGTATTTT
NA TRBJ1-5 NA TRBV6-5 CASTELQGGFQPQHF TGTGCCAGCACCGAACTACAGGGCGGATTTCAGCCCCAGCATTTT
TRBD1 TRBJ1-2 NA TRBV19 CARARPGQVGFYGYTF TGTGCCAGAGCACGGCCCGGACAGGTTGGCTTCTATGGCTACACCTTC
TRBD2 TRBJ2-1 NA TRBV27 CASSFDWREGRSYNEQFF TGTGCCAGCAGTTTCGATTGGCGGGAGGGCCGAAGCTACAATGAGCAGTTCTTC
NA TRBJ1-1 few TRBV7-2 CASSARLNTEAFF TGTGCCAGCAGCGCCCGGTTGAACACTGAAGCTTTCTTT
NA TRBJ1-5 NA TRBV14 CASSQDMGQPQHF TGTGCCAGCAGCCAAGATATGGGCCAGCCCCAGCATTTT
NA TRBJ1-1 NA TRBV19 CASSIGGMNTEAFF TGTGCCAGTAGTATCGGGGGGATGAACACTGAAGCTTTCTTT
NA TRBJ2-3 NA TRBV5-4 CASSSGSSDTQYF TGTGCCAGCAGCTCCGGGAGCTCTGATACGCAGTATTTT
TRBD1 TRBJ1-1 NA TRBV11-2 CASSLTWDRGDRAFF TGTGCCAGCAGCCTAACCTGGGACAGGGGGGATCGAGCTTTCTTT
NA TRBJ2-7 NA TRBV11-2 CASSLGLSHEQYF TGTGCCAGCAGCTTAGGACTAAGCCACGAGCAGTACTTC
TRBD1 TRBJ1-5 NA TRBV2 CASSEITGGDQPQHF TGTGCCAGCAGTGAAATTACAGGGGGGGATCAGCCCCAGCATTTT
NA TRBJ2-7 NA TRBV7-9 CASSSTGQGTYEQYF TGTGCCAGCAGCTCCACGGGACAAGGTACCTACGAGCAGTACTTC
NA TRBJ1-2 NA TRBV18 CASSPNPTGSGYGYTF TGTGCCAGCTCGCCCAATCCTACAGGATCCGGCTATGGCTACACCTTC
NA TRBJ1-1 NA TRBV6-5 CASRPFEGAAFF TGTGCCAGCAGACCCTTCGAAGGGGCAGCTTTCTTT
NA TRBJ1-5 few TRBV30 CAWSNRRHQPQHF TGTGCCTGGAGTAACAGACGGCATCAGCCCCAGCATTTT